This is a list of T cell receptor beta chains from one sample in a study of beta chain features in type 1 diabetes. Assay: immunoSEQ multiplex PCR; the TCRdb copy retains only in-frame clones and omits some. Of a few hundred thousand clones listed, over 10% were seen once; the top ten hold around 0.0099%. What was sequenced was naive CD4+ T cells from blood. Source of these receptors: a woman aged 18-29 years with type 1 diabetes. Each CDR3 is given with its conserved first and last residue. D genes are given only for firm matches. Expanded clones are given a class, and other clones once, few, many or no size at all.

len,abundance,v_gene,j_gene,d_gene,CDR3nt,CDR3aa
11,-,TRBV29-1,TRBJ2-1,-,TGCAGCGTTCAGGGTTACAATGAGCAGTTCTTC,CSVQGYNEQFF
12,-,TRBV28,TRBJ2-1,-,TGTGCCAGCAGCCGGAACATCGGGGAGCAGTTCTTC,CASSRNIGEQFF
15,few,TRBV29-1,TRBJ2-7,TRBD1,TGCAGCGTGAAAACCGGGACAGGTAATTCCTACGAGCAGTACTTC,CSVKTGTGNSYEQYF
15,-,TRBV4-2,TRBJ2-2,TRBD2,TGTGCCAGCAGCCCAACTAGCGGCAGCACCGGGGAGCTGTTTTTT,CASSPTSGSTGELFF
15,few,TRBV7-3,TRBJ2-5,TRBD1,TGTGCCAGCAGCGTAACCGGGACAGGGGGGGAGACCCAGTACTTC,CASSVTGTGGETQYF
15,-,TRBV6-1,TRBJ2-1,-,TGTGCCAGCACCCAACTGGGGAGCTCCTACAATGAGCAGTTCTTC,CASTQLGSSYNEQFF
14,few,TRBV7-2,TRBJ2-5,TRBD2,TGTGCCAGCATCATGGATGCTAGCGGGGGCCCCTGGTACTTC,CASIMDASGGPWYF
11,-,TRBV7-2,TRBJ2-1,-,TGTGCCAGCAGCTTTGCTAGCCAGCAGTTCTTC,CASSFASQQFF
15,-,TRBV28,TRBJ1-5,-,TGTGCCAGCAGTTTATTTCCAGGGAAGGATCAGCCCCAGCATTTT,CASSLFPGKDQPQHF
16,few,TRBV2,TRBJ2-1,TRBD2,TGTGCCAGCAGGCCCCGGACTAGCAACTCCTACAATGAGCAGTTCTTC,CASRPRTSNSYNEQFF
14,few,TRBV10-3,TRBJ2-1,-,TGTGCCATCAGCGCAGGGTCAGGGCACAATGAGCAGTTCTTC,CAISAGSGHNEQFF
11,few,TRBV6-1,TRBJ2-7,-,TGTGCCTGCGGTTTGGCCTACGAGCAGTACTTC,CACGLAYEQYF
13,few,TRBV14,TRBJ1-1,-,TGTGCCAGCAGCGGACAGCTCAACACTGAAGCTTTCTTT,CASSGQLNTEAFF
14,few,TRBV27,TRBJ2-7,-,TGTGCCAGCAGTTTATCGCCGGAGGGGAGGAAGCAGTACTTC,CASSLSPEGRKQYF
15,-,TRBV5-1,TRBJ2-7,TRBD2,TGCGCCAGCAGCCTGCTACTAGCGGGAGATGGAGAGCAGTACTTC,CASSLLLAGDGEQYF
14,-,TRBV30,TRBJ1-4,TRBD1,TGTGCCTGGACCCGACAGGGAGTACGTGAAAAACTGTTTTTT,CAWTRQGVREKLFF
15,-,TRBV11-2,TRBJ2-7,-,TGTGCCAGCAGCTTAATTGGAGGGAGAACCTACGAGCAGTACTTC,CASSLIGGRTYEQYF
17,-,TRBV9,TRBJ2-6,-,TGTGCCAGCAGCATCGGGGCAGGGGTGGCTGGGGCCAACGTCCTGACTTTC,CASSIGAGVAGANVLTF
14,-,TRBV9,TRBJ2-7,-,TGTGCCAGCAGCGTAGCTTCCCCGAGCTACGAGCAGTACTTC,CASSVASPSYEQYF
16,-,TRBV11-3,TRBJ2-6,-,TGTGCCAGCAGCTTAGAGGCAGGGACAGGGGCCAACGTCCTGACTTTC,CASSLEAGTGANVLTF
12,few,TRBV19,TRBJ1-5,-,TGTGCCTCACAGTCGAGCAATCAGCCCCAGCATTTT,CASQSSNQPQHF
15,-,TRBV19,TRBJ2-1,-,TGTGCCAGTAGTATCGGTCAGGCGCCCAGCAATGAGCAGTTCTTC,CASSIGQAPSNEQFF
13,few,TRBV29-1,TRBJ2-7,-,TGCAGCGTTGGTCATCGGTTGGCCCAGGGGCAGTACTTC,CSVGHRLAQGQYF
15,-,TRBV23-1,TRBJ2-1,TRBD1,TGCGCCAGCAGTCACCCGACAGGGATCGGCAATGAGCAGTTCTTC,CASSHPTGIGNEQFF
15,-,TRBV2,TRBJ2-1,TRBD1,TGTGCCAGCAGTTTCGACAGGGATTTTAAGGATGAGCAGTTCTTC,CASSFDRDFKDEQFF
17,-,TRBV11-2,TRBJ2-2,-,TGTGCCAGCAGCTTGTTCGATGTGACAGTGGGCACCGGGGAGCTGTTTTTT,CASSLFDVTVGTGELFF
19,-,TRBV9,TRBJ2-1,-,TGTGCCAGCAGCGGCCCCCGGCCCCGACTAGGCACCTTCAGAGGTGAGCAGTTCTTC,CASSGPRPRLGTFRGEQFF
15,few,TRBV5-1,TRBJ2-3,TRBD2,TGCGCCAGCAGCTCAGGGACTAGCGGCACAGATACGCAGTATTTT,CASSSGTSGTDTQYF
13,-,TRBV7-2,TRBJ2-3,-,TGTGCCAGCAGCTCGCCTAGCGTCGATACGCAGTATTTT,CASSSPSVDTQYF
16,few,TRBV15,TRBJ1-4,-,TGTGCCACCAGCAGAGATCAGGCAGCAACTAATGAAAAACTGTTTTTT,CATSRDQAATNEKLFF
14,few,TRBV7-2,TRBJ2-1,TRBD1,TGTGCCAGCAGCTTTAGACAGGGGCACAATGAGCAGTTCTTC,CASSFRQGHNEQFF
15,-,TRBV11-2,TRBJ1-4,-,TGTGCCAGCAGCCTTGGACATTACAAAGGAGAAAAACTGTTTTTT,CASSLGHYKGEKLFF
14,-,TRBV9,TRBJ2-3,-,TGTGCCAGCAGCGCGGGGGACTTCACAGATACGCAGTATTTT,CASSAGDFTDTQYF
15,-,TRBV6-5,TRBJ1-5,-,TGTGCCAGCTCCCCAGAGGGCAGGAGGGGTCAGCCCCAGCATTTT,CASSPEGRRGQPQHF
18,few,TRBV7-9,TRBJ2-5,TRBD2,TGTGCCAGCAGCTCAGCCGGTTTATCTAGCGGGAGTGCAGAGACCCAGTACTTC,CASSSAGLSSGSAETQYF